The 6 T cell receptor beta chains given below trace back to one sample, sequenced in a study of blood T cell repertoires in COVID-19. TCRdb's copy holds only in-frame clones and misses some; the assay was immunoSEQ multiplex PCR. The sample contains some 120,000 clones, about 80% of which appear only once. Sequencing was performed on peripheral blood. The receptors originated from a human donor in a cohort sampled during active COVID-19.

This rearrangement joins TRBV11-2 to TRBJ1-4, with 9 bases fitting TRBD1. From germline, CDR1 is SGHAT and CDR2 FQNNGV. This CDR3 contains 15 residues. The trim removed 3 bases at V and 8 bases at J, leaving 7 bases unmatched. Here the CDR3 reads CASSFQGQGGEKLFF. The CDR3 DNA reads as TGTGCCAGCAGCTTCCAGGGACAGGGAGGCGAAAAACTGTTTTTT.

This rearrangement joins TRBV28 to TRBJ2-7; D is undetermined. The CDR3 covers 14 residues. Per germline, CDR1 MDHEN and CDR2 SYDVKM. Trimming pared 2 bases from V and 2 bases from J, leaving 10 bases between. CDR3 sequence reads: CASSLGDITYEQYF. DNA of the CDR3: TGTGCCAGCAGTTTAGGCGACATTACCTACGAGCAGTACTTC.

The rearrangement uses TRBV11-2 and TRBJ2-1; D is ambiguous. CDR3 length: 15 residues. CDR1 is SGHAT and CDR2 is FQNNGV in the germline V gene. V was cut by 0 bases and J by 5 bases, with 11 bases left in between. CDR3 DNA sequence: TGTGCCAGCAGCTTAGAGGGCGTAGGCGACAATGAGCAGTTCTTC. This translates into CASSLEGVGDNEQFF.

The rearrangement links TRBV9 to TRBJ2-7, with 7 bases fitting TRBD1. This CDR3 has 14 residues. Germline V CDR1 and CDR2: SGDLS, YYNGEE. The V and J ends lost 2 bases and 7 bases, in that order; junction bases with no gene match: 9. The CDR3 coding sequence is TGTGCCAGCAGCGTCATCCGGGACAGTGGAGAGCAGTACTTC. It is translated as CASSVIRDSGEQYF. The whole variable domain, remainder taken from reference TRBV9 and TRBJ2-7, is DSGVTQTPKHLITATGQRVTLRCSPRSGDLSVYWYQQSLDQGLQFLIQYYNGEERAKGNILERFSAQQFPDLHSELNLSSLELGDSALYFCASSVIRDSGEQYFGPGTRLTVT.

The chain employs TRBV9 and TRBJ2-3; 8 positions match TRBD2. Germline CDR1 SGDLS, CDR2 YYNGEE. The CDR3 covers 16 residues. The V segment lost 4 bases and the J segment 1 base; nucleotides outside the gene matches: 8. The CDR3 nucleotides read TGTGCCAGCAGCCCCCGGGGGGGTAGCGGCACAGATACGCAGTATTTT. Translation gives CASSPRGGSGTDTQYF.

The chain links TRBV6-1 to TRBJ2-5, with 7 positions matching TRBD1. V lost 4 bases and J lost 5; bases outside the gene matches: 13. This CDR3 contains 16 residues. Germline assignment: CDR1 MNHNS and CDR2 SASEGT. As DNA, the CDR3 is TGTGCCAGCAGTGGTAAGCTCGGGACAGCCGACGAGACCCAGTACTTC. It yields the protein CASSGKLGTADETQYF.